Following are 32 T cell receptor beta chains from one sample sequenced in a study of T cells in Graves' hyperthyroidism and ophthalmopathy. Amplified TCR beta CDR3 regions came from RNA transcripts. HTBI primers were the set used in a first-round RT-PCR of the TCR CDR3. A single record per CDR3 protein comes from TCRdb applying MiXCR to the multiplex PCR reads. The table lists hundreds of thousands of distinct CDR3 sequences, 22% of them singletons. Sequenced material: blood. These receptors originate from a woman between 65 and 79 years old with Graves' ophthalmopathy.

The table lists this clonotype with a few counts. J is TRBJ1-1 and V is TRBV27; D unclear. The germline V gene encodes CDR1 MNHEY and CDR2 SMNVEV (reference sequence). CDR3 size: 15 residues. The germline V and J ends were trimmed by 5 bases and 4 bases, with 17 bases remaining between them. The CDR3 is CASSPRWGWGTEAFF. The CDR3 coding sequence is TGTGCCAGCAGTCCACGGTGGGGTTGGGGCACTGAAGCTTTCTTT.

This clonotype came up many times. The rearrangement links TRBV2 to TRBJ2-5, with 13 bases fitting TRBD2. The CDR3 spans 18 residues. From germline, CDR1 is SNHLY and CDR2 FYNNEI. J lost 2 bases, V lost 5 bases, and 11 bases had no gene match. CDR3 nucleotide sequence: TGTGCCAGCAGTTTAACTAGCGGGAGGGCCCGGGATCAAGAGACCCAGTACTTC. Translation: CASSLTSGRARDQETQYF. The full variable domain, in which reference TRBV2 and TRBJ2-5 provide the parts outside the CDR3, is EPEVTQTPSHQVTQMGQEVILRCVPISNHLYFYWYRQILGQKVEFLVSFYNNEISEKSEIFDDQFSVERPDGSNFTLKIRSTKLEDSAMYFCASSLTSGRARDQETQYFGPGTRLLVL.

The chain is built from TRBV5-1 and TRBJ2-7; 8 bases map to TRBD1. CDR3 length equals 16 residues. Looked up from germline, CDR1 is SGHRS and CDR2 is YFSETQ. V shed 3 bases, J shed 4 bases, and the junction held 12 bases outside the gene matches. The CDR3 region has the DNA TGCGCCAGCAGCTCCCCGCGGCTCACAGGGGGGTACGAGCAGTACTTC. Translated: CASSSPRLTGGYEQYF.

This clonotype was seen ten or more times. V usage is TRBV28 and J usage is TRBJ1-2; 8 bases are shared with TRBD1. This CDR3 spans 15 amino acids. Germline V gene sequence: CDR1 MDHEN, CDR2 SYDVKM. The J segment lost 7 bases and the V segment lost 4 bases, leaving 11 bases of the junction unmatched. CDR3 residues: CASSSPGGGGAGYTF. In DNA, the CDR3 is TGTGCCAGCAGTTCTCCAGGGGGCGGTGGAGCTGGCTACACCTTC.

This clonotype was seen repeatedly, ten times or more. The chain carries TRBV11-2 and TRBJ2-5, with TRBD2 as a possible D gene (5 bases). Looked up from germline, CDR1 is SGHAT and CDR2 is FQNNGV. This CDR3 region has 13 residues. V was clipped by 5 bases and J by 5 bases, with 12 bases between them. The CDR3 DNA reads TGTGCCAGCAGCGCTACCCGAGGGGAGACCCAGTACTTC. Residues: CASSATRGETQYF.

In DNA, the CDR3 is TGCAGTGCTCCTGGGGACTATCAAACTAACTATGGCTACACCTTC. Translation gives CSAPGDYQTNYGYTF. This chain links TRBV20-1 with TRBJ1-2; possible D gene TRBD1, 5 bases. The germline V gene encodes CDR1 DFQATT and CDR2 SNEGSKA (reference sequence). Trimming left V 5 bases short and J 0 bases short, with 16 bases between. CDR3 length equals 15 residues.

The chain has TRBV6-1 and TRBJ1-2; D gene uncertain. The CDR3 consists of 13 residues. CDR1 is MNHNS, CDR2 SASEGT, per germline. Trimming pared 5 bases from V and 4 bases from J, leaving 11 bases between. The chain's CDR3 is CASSPSSSYGYTF. In DNA, the CDR3 is TGTGCCAGCAGTCCTTCAAGTAGCTATGGCTACACCTTC.

The chain employs TRBV19 and TRBJ1-5; TRBD1 might be the D (5 bases). The CDR3 is 17 residues long. Germline V gives CDR1 LNHDA, CDR2 SQIVND (reference sequence). The V end was cut by 5 bases, the J end by 1 base, with 18 bases between. For the CDR3, the DNA is TGTGCCAGTAGTGATGGGGGAGGTATTCGGAGCAATCAGCCCCAGCATTTT. Protein product: CASSDGGGIRSNQPQHF.

The table lists this clonotype with a few counts. V gene TRBV24-1 combines with J gene TRBJ2-7, with D hard to call. This CDR3 has 14 amino acids. Germline lookup yields CDR1 KGHDR and CDR2 SFDVKD. Between the trimmed V and J ends, which lost 3 bases and 4 bases, there was a span of 12 bases. For the CDR3, the DNA is TGTGCCACCAGTGATGGTCAGGTCTGGTACGAGCAGTACTTC. This codes for CATSDGQVWYEQYF.

This clonotype was counted ten times or more. The V gene is TRBV7-2, the J gene TRBJ2-2, with D unclear. CDR3 length equals 13 residues. Germline assignment: CDR1 SGHTA and CDR2 FQGNSA. Between the trimmed V and J ends, which lost 1 base and 3 bases, there was a span of 3 bases. CDR3 nucleotides: TGTGCCAGCAGCTTAGACTACACCGGGGAGCTGTTTTTT. Protein: CASSLDYTGELFF.

This clonotype appeared once. The conserved phenylalanine or tryptophan is not found at the CDR3 terminus, so this likely reflects a read error. J is TRBJ1-5 and V is TRBV14; no definite D call. Trimming took 1 base from V and 8 from J, leaving 18 bases between them. Germline V gene data show CDR1 as SGHDN and CDR2 as FVKESK. CDR3 length equals 16 residues. In DNA form, the CDR3 reads TGTGCCAGCAGCCAAGGACAAAGGGAAGATCGGGAGCCCCAGCATCTT. Its protein is CASSQGQREDREPQHL.

The J gene is TRBJ2-1, the V gene TRBV18, with TRBD2 as a possible D gene (5 bases). The V end was cut by 0 bases, the J end by 2 bases, with 14 bases between. Germline values: CDR1 KGHSH, CDR2 LQKENI. CDR3 size: 17 residues. The CDR3 nucleotides read TGTGCCAGCTCACCACCTCTTGGACTGAAGACCTACAATGAGCAGTTCTTC. As protein: CASSPPLGLKTYNEQFF. The full variable domain, in which reference TRBV18 and TRBJ2-1 provide the parts outside the CDR3, is NAGVMQNPRHLVRRRGQEARLRCSPMKGHSHVYWYRQLPEEGLKFMVYLQKENIIDESGMPKERFSAEFPKEGPSILRIQQVVRGDSAAYFCASSPPLGLKTYNEQFFGPGTRLTVL.

Concerning this clonotype: A read error may explain this, as a much larger clone is one base away. The rearrangement joins TRBV2 to TRBJ1-2, with 10 bases identical to TRBD1. The CDR3 spans 16 residues. Looked up from germline, CDR1 is SNHLY and CDR2 is FYNNEI. The ends lost 5 bases at V and 7 bases at J; junction bases unmatched: 13. CDR3 coding DNA: TGTGCCAGCAGTCGTCCCCCCGGGACAGGGGCATGTGGCTACACCTTC. This codes for CASSRPPGTGACGYTF.

This clonotype was detected a few times. V gene TRBV9 combines with J gene TRBJ1-2; D may be TRBD1 (5 bases). The CDR3 runs to 16 residues. The germline V and J ends were trimmed by 4 bases and 0 bases, with 16 bases remaining between them. Per germline, CDR1 SGDLS and CDR2 YYNGEE. The CDR3 DNA reads as TGTGCCAGCAGCCCAACGGCTTTGGGGGCTAACTATGGCTACACCTTC. Translation: CASSPTALGANYGYTF. The entire variable domain, with the rest obtained from reference TRBV9 and TRBJ1-2, is as follows: DSGVTQTPKHLITATGQRVTLRCSPRSGDLSVYWYQQSLDQGLQFLIQYYNGEERAKGNILERFSAQQFPDLHSELNLSSLELGDSALYFCASSPTALGANYGYTFGSGTRLTVV.

CDR3 protein: CASSQSPGQGTYEQYF. CDR3 nucleotides: TGTGCCAGCAGCCAATCACCGGGACAGGGGACCTACGAGCAGTACTTC. The chain carries TRBV3-1 and TRBJ2-7; 10 nucleotides match TRBD1. V dropped 2 bases and J dropped 2; count of bases not matched to a gene: 6. Germline V CDR1 and CDR2: LGHDT, YNNKEL (reference sequence). The CDR3 runs 16 residues.

The gene calls are TRBV2 and TRBJ2-1; 9 bases are shared with TRBD1. The CDR3 loop spans 14 amino acids. The V gene end was trimmed by 0 bases and the J gene end by 15 bases; junction bases not matched to a gene: 9. Germline V lookup: CDR1 SNHLY, CDR2 FYNNEI. The CDR3 coding sequence is TGTGCCAGCAGTGAAGCGGGGACAGGGATCGAACGGTTCTTC. Amino acid sequence: CASSEAGTGIERFF.

The gene calls are TRBV19 and TRBJ2-7, with D possibly being TRBD1 (6 bases). Deletions cut 4 bases from V and 2 bases from J, with 12 bases between. Germline V gene lookup returns CDR1 LNHDA and CDR2 SQIVND (reference sequence). This CDR3 spans 14 amino acids. CDR3 sequence reads: CASSRDIMTYEQYF. CDR3 nucleotides: TGTGCCAGTAGTAGGGACATCATGACCTACGAGCAGTACTTC.

This clonotype has a handful of counts. V is TRBV19 and J is TRBJ2-1; tentative D call: TRBD2 (5 bases). Trimming stripped 0 bases from V and 6 bases from J, with 12 bases between. The CDR3 length is 15 residues. CDR1 LNHDA and CDR2 SQIVND come from the germline V gene (reference sequence). This CDR3 reads CASSIESGRTNEQFF. The CDR3 DNA is TGTGCCAGTAGTATAGAGAGCGGACGAACCAATGAGCAGTTCTTC.

V is TRBV4-2 and J is TRBJ1-1, with D possibly being TRBD1 (5 bases). Germline CDR1 reads LGHNA; CDR2 reads YNFKEQ. The CDR3 sequence is 16 residues long. V lost 4 bases and J 4 bases, leaving 19 bases between the germline ends. CDR3 sequence (DNA): TGTGCCAGCAGCCTCCGGAGTATACGGGGGAGCACTGAAGCTTTCTTT. Translated, it gives CASSLRSIRGSTEAFF.

V usage is TRBV18 and J usage is TRBJ1-2; no reliable D call. V was clipped by 0 bases and J by 8 bases, with 13 bases between them. CDR3 length: 14 amino acids. Per germline, CDR1 KGHSH and CDR2 LQKENI. The CDR3 here is CASSPPATWSGYTF. CDR3 coding DNA: TGTGCCAGCTCACCACCGGCGACGTGGAGCGGCTACACCTTC.

The chain joins TRBV7-2 to TRBJ2-5; 13 bases match TRBD2. The CDR3 is 15 amino acids. Germline CDR1 reads SGHTA; CDR2 reads FQGNSA. Trimming removed 6 bases from V and 4 bases from J; junction bases left unmatched: 5. The CDR3 DNA is TGTGCCAGCAGTCAAGGACTAGCGGGAGCAGAGACCCAGTACTTC. It translates to CASSQGLAGAETQYF. Drawing the rest from reference TRBV7-2 and TRBJ2-5, the complete variable domain is GAGVSQSPSNKVTEKGKDVELRCDPISGHTALYWYRQSLGQGLEFLIYFQGNSAPDKSGLPSDRFSAERTGGSVSTLTIQRTQQEDSAVYLCASSQGLAGAETQYFGPGTRLLVL.

This chain joins TRBV7-9 and TRBJ1-1; D might be TRBD1 (6 bases). This CDR3 region has 12 residues. Germline V gene sequence: CDR1 SEHNR, CDR2 FQNEAQ (reference sequence). Trimming cost V 5 bases and J 7 bases, with 11 bases left between them. The CDR3 sequence is CASSQGYVEAFF. CDR3 DNA: TGTGCCAGCAGCCAGGGGTACGTTGAAGCTTTCTTT.

This clonotype showed up just a few times. The chain carries TRBV27 and TRBJ1-6; no firm D call. The CDR3 is 19 residues long. Germline V lookup: CDR1 MNHEY, CDR2 SMNVEV (reference sequence). Trimming left V 4 bases short and J 2 bases short, with 21 bases between. The CDR3, as DNA: TGTGCCAGCAGTTCTGGAAGCACCACCCCCCTACCCTATAATTCACCCCTCCACTTT. As protein: CASSSGSTTPLPYNSPLHF.

The chain joins TRBV9 to TRBJ2-7, with TRBD2 matching 10 bases. The CDR3 contains 15 residues. The V and J ends lost 3 bases and 2 bases, in that order; junction bases with no gene match: 5. Germline V gene data show CDR1 as SGDLS and CDR2 as YYNGEE. DNA for the CDR3: TGTGCCAGCAGCGGGGGGACTAGCGATGCCTACGAGCAGTACTTC. Translated: CASSGGTSDAYEQYF.

The V call is TRBV10-3, the J call TRBJ2-3; 7 positions agree with TRBD1. The V gene's germline CDR1 is ENHRY and CDR2 SYGVKD. The trim removed 6 bases at V and 2 bases at J, leaving 5 bases unmatched. The CDR3 spans 14 residues. The CDR3 nucleotides are TGTGCCATCAGGCAGGGGGAAAACACAGATACGCAGTATTTT. Its protein product is CAIRQGENTDTQYF.

This sequence joins TRBV12-3 or TRBV12-4 and TRBJ2-7, with D perhaps matching TRBD2 (6 bases). The CDR3 is 12 residues long. The V and J ends lost 6 bases and 4 bases respectively, with 10 bases between them. CDR3 protein: CASRSGTYEQYF. CDR3 nucleotide sequence: TGTGCCAGCAGATCAGGGACTTACGAGCAGTACTTC.

The V gene is TRBV20-1, the J gene TRBJ1-5; D perhaps matches TRBD1 (6 bases). The V gene's germline CDR1 is DFQATT and CDR2 SNEGSKA (reference sequence). The CDR3 contains 17 residues. Trimming pared 1 base from V and 0 bases from J, leaving 16 bases between. CDR3 sequence reads: CSARVGGRGYSNQPQHF. In DNA form, the CDR3 reads TGCAGTGCTAGAGTCGGGGGGAGGGGGTATAGCAATCAGCCCCAGCATTTT.

This clonotype was counted only a few times. The chain uses TRBV6-1 and TRBJ2-7; the D gene is possibly TRBD2 (6 bases). The CDR3 is 14 residues long. Trimming took off 10 bases at V and 0 bases at J, with 16 bases between the two ends. Germline V gene data show CDR1 as MNHNS and CDR2 as SASEGT. CDR3 sequence: CATKAGRSSYEQYF. CDR3 nucleotides: TGTGCCACGAAGGCAGGGAGGAGCTCCTACGAGCAGTACTTC.

This clonotype has ten or more counts. This chain joins TRBV2 and TRBJ2-3; 15 bases match TRBD2. CDR3 length: 16 amino acids. In germline, CDR1 is SNHLY, CDR2 FYNNEI. J was trimmed by 1 base and V by 8 bases; bases with no gene match: 4. CDR3 sequence: CASWGLAGGGTDTQYF. Here the CDR3 DNA reads TGTGCCAGCTGGGGACTAGCGGGAGGCGGCACAGATACGCAGTATTTT.

Points on this clonotype: This may stem from a read error, because a much larger clone lies one nucleotide away. The chain joins TRBV5-1 to TRBJ2-1; TRBD2 matches at 7 bases. The V gene's germline CDR1 is SGHRS and CDR2 YFSETQ. With V trimmed by 3 bases and J by 7 bases, 16 bases remained unmatched. The length of the CDR3 is 17 residues. CDR3 protein: CASSSYLAEHQGNEQFF. CDR3 in DNA: TGCGCCAGCAGCTCCTACCTAGCGGAACATCAGGGAAATGAGCAGTTCTTC.

At least ten counts were recorded for this clonotype. This rearrangement joins TRBV7-8 to TRBJ2-5; 9 bases fit TRBD2. Germline assignment: CDR1 SGHVS and CDR2 FQNEAQ. V lost 0 bases to trimming and J lost 5 bases; unmatched junction nucleotides: 10. This CDR3 has 17 residues. The CDR3 nucleotides read TGTGCCAGCAGCTTAGCAGGCGGCGGGAGGGCGGTGGAGACCCAGTACTTC. The encoded protein is CASSLAGGGRAVETQYF.

J is TRBJ1-6 and V is TRBV9, with D possibly matching TRBD1 (6 bases). V was trimmed by 4 bases and J by 10 bases, leaving 15 bases between them. The germline gives CDR1 SGDLS, CDR2 YYNGEE. The length of the CDR3 is 14 residues. The CDR3 nucleotides read TGTGCCAGCAGCCCCGGGACAAACAGGTCACCCCTCCACTTT. This codes for CASSPGTNRSPLHF.